The 2 T cell receptor beta chains presented below share a single source sample, sequenced in a study of control samples from healthy donors and cancer patients. Sequencing was performed with immunoSEQ multiplex PCR; in TCRdb, only in-frame clones are kept and a portion is missing. The sample includes about 180,000 clones, more than 80% of them seen just once. Sequencing input: blood. These receptors were collected from a man between 25 and 39 years old in good health.

V gene TRBV11-1 combines with J gene TRBJ2-5, with 9 bases that match TRBD2. V trimming: 5 bases; J trimming: 2 bases; junction bases outside the gene matches: 9. CDR3 length: 16 amino acids. CDR1 and CDR2 (germline): SGHAT, FQDESV (reference sequence). In DNA, the CDR3 is TGTGCCAGCAGCCCTTGGGACCTAGCGGGACAAGAGACCCAGTACTTC. Protein product: CASSPWDLAGQETQYF.

The rearrangement joins TRBV11-3 to TRBJ2-7; D unresolved. The germline V gene has CDR1 SGHNT and CDR2 YENEEA. Deletions cut 1 base from V and 0 bases from J, with 4 bases between. The CDR3 spans 13 residues. The CDR3 here is CASSLGRSYEQYF. As DNA, the CDR3 is TGTGCCAGCAGCTTAGGCCGCTCCTACGAGCAGTACTTC.